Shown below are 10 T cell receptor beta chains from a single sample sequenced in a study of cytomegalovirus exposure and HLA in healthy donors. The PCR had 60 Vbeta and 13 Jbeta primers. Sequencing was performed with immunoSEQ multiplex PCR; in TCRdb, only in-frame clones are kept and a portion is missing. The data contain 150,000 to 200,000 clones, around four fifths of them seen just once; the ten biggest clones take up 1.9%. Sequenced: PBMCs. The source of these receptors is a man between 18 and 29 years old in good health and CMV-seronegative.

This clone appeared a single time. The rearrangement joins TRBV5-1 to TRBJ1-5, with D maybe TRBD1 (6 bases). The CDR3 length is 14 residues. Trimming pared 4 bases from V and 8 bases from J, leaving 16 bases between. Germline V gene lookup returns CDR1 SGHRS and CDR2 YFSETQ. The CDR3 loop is CASSRGGVREPQHF. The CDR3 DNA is TGCGCCAGCAGCCGAGGGGGGGTGAGGGAGCCCCAGCATTTT.

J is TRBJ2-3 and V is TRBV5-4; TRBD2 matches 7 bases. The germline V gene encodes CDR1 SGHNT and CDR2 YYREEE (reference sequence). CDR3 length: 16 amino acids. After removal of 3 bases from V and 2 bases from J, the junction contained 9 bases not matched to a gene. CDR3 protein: CASSSSRGLYTDTQYF. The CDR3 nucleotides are TGTGCCAGCAGCTCATCTCGGGGACTATACACAGATACGCAGTATTTT.

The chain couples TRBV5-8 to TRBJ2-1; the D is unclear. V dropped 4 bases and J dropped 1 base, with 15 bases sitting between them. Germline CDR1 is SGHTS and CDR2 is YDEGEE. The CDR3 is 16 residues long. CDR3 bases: TGTGCCAGCAGCCTCCCAGCGAGACGTTCCTACAATGAGCAGTTCTTC. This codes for CASSLPARRSYNEQFF.

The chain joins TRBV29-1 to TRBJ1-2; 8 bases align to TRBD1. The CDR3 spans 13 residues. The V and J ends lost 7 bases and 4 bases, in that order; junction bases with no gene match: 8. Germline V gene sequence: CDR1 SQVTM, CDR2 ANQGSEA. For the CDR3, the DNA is TGCAGCGGGGGACAGGACGGAGCCTATGGCTACACCTTC. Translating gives CSGGQDGAYGYTF.

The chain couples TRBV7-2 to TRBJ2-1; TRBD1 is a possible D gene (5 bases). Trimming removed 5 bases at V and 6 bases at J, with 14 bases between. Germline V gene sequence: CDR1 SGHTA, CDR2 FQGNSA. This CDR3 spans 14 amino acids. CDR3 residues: CASSQGTTFNEQFF. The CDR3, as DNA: TGTGCCAGCAGCCAGGGTACTACGTTCAATGAGCAGTTCTTC.

CDR3 sequence (DNA): TGTGCCAGTAGTAAGACAACAGGGGGGGCCGGGCAGTACTTC. Translation: CASSKTTGGAGQYF. The chain carries TRBV19 and TRBJ2-7; D may be TRBD1 (8 bases). This CDR3 has 14 amino acids. Trimming took 4 bases from V and 9 from J, leaving 19 bases between them. Germline V CDR1 and CDR2: LNHDA, SQIVND (reference sequence).

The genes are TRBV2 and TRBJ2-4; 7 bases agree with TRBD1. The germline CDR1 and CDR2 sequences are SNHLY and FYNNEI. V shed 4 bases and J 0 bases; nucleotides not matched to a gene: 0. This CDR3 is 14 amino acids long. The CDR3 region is CASSGQGAKNIQYF. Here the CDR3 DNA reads TGTGCCAGCAGTGGACAGGGAGCCAAAAACATTCAGTACTTC.

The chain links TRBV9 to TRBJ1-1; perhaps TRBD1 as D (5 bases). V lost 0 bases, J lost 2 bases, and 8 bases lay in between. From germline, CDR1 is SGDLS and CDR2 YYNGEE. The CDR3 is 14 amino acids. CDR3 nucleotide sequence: TGTGCCAGCAGCGTAGTTGGGGCAAACACTGAAGCTTTCTTT. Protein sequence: CASSVVGANTEAFF.

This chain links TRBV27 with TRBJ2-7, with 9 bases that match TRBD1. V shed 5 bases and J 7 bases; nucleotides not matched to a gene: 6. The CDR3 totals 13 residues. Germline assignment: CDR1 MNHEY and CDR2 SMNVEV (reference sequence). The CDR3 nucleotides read TGTGCCAGCAGTCTGGGGACAGGGAGGGAGCAGTACTTC. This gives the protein CASSLGTGREQYF.

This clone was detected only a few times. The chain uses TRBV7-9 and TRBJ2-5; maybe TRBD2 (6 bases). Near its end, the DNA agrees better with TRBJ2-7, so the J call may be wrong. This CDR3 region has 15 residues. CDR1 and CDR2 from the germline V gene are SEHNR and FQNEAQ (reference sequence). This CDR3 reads CASSSTGTPSREQYF. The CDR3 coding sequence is TGTGCCAGCAGCTCCACCGGGACTCCCTCCCGCGAGCAGTACTTC.